This T cell receptor (beta chain) was recorded in a study of blood T cell repertoires in COVID-19. Study-wide background: Some COVID-19 samples were acute and others convalescent; all came from the United States, Italy and Spain. Sample material is recorded as cDNA or gDNA derived from T cells, B-cell-depleted T cells, or PBMCs.

The germline V gene encodes CDR1 SGHTA and CDR2 FQGTGA. V was pared by 4 bases and J by 0 bases, with 18 bases between. The CDR3 spans 17 residues. In the study's own analysis: Amplification with reference gene primers provided the estimates of nucleated cell counts. Measured with immunoSEQ multiplex PCR; TCRdb has only the in-frame clones, and not every one. That table furnishes V, J and clone size, whereas the DNA furnished D and trimming. The sample consists of 71,000 or so clones, roughly four fifths of them appearing once. The sequence was collected from a man in his fifties or sixties with acute or convalescent COVID-19. Sequencing input: peripheral blood. The gene calls are TRBV7-3 and TRBJ1-2; TRBD1 might be the D (5 bases). The DNA for the CDR3 is TGTGCCAGCAGCTCTCGACAGATCCAAGGTGCTAACTATGGCTACACCTTC. Translating it yields CASSSRQIQGANYGYTF.